The 21 T cell receptor beta chains presented below share a single source sample, sequenced in a study of blood T cell repertoires in COVID-19. Assay: immunoSEQ multiplex PCR; the TCRdb copy retains only in-frame clones and omits some. The sample records some 220,000 clones, over 75% being singletons. The sequenced material came from peripheral blood. All receptors derive from a man aged 45-65 years with COVID-19, enrolled during active disease.

The J gene is TRBJ2-7, the V gene TRBV21-1; TRBD1 is taken as the D call from the table, unchecked against the DNA. TRBV21-1 is recorded as a pseudogene. The length of the CDR3 is 12 residues. The DNA of the CDR3 is TGTGCCAGCAGCAAGAGGACAAAGGAGCAGTACTTC. Translated, it gives CASSKRTKEQYF.

The J gene is TRBJ1-4, the V gene TRBV5-1; maybe TRBD1 (6 bases). The CDR3 spans 14 residues. V lost 2 bases and J lost 5, with 10 bases in between. CDR1 and CDR2 (germline): SGHRS, YFSETQ. The CDR3 sequence: CASSFDRPNEKLFF. CDR3 bases: TGCGCCAGCAGCTTTGACAGGCCGAATGAAAAACTGTTTTTT.

V and J are TRBV10-2 and TRBJ2-5, with D unclear. CDR3 length: 13 amino acids. Germline values: CDR1 WSHSY, CDR2 SAAADI. Trimming took off 3 bases at V and 5 bases at J, with 10 bases between the two ends. CDR3 loop: CASSDPSRETQYF. CDR3 DNA: TGCGCCAGCAGTGACCCGAGTCGGGAGACCCAGTACTTC.

The J gene is TRBJ1-4, the V gene TRBV5-1; 11 bases are shared with TRBD1. The CDR3 extends over 15 amino acids. Per the germline V gene, CDR1 is SGHRS and CDR2 is YFSETQ. Germline trimming cut 0 bases from V and 8 bases from J; bases unmatched to any gene: 3. The CDR3 reads CASSLADRGREKLFF. CDR3 DNA: TGCGCCAGCAGCTTGGCGGACAGGGGGCGAGAAAAACTGTTTTTT.

This chain connects TRBV7-8 to TRBJ2-3; 8 bases are shared with TRBD1. Germline V gives CDR1 SGHVS, CDR2 FQNEAQ. The trim removed 5 bases at V and 5 bases at J, leaving 3 bases unmatched. There are 13 residues in the CDR3. CDR3 amino acids: CASSPGGRDTQYF. In DNA form, the CDR3 reads TGTGCCAGCAGCCCAGGGGGCAGAGATACGCAGTATTTT.

The chain has TRBV25-1 and TRBJ1-4; D ambiguous. The CDR3 loop spans 14 amino acids. Trimming left V 4 bases short and J 4 bases short, with 10 bases between. CDR1 is MGHDK, CDR2 SYGVNS, per germline. CDR3 coding DNA: TGTGCCAGCAGTGTCGCGGGTTATAATGAAAAACTGTTTTTT. It codes for CASSVAGYNEKLFF.

This rearrangement joins TRBV10-3 to TRBJ1-6; D unresolved. V shed 4 bases and J shed 10 bases, with 8 bases lying between them. The CDR3 sequence is 12 residues long. CDR1 is ENHRY and CDR2 is SYGVKD in the germline V gene. CDR3: CAISVFPSPLHF. The CDR3 DNA is TGTGCCATCAGTGTCTTTCCGTCACCCCTCCACTTT.

V is TRBV4-2 and J is TRBJ1-5; D remains unclear. CDR3 size: 16 residues. V gave up 0 bases and J gave up 4 bases, with 13 bases separating them. Germline V CDR1 and CDR2: LGHNA, YNFKEQ. The CDR3: CASSQEAFRGNQPQHF. The CDR3 DNA sequence: TGTGCCAGCAGCCAAGAGGCGTTCAGAGGGAATCAGCCCCAGCATTTT.

Notes on this clone: Without the conserved terminal phenylalanine or tryptophan, this CDR3 likely stems from a read error. It is unclear where the CDR3 begins or ends on the DNA, so no DNA is shown, and the CDR3 is as TCRdb lists it. J is TRBJ1-2 and V is TRBV28; whether TRBD1, the table's D call, matches the DNA was not checked. Germline V gives CDR1 MDHEN, CDR2 SYDVKM. The CDR3 numbers 13 amino acids, ends counted. The CDR3 reads CASSSPGTGELWL.

V gene TRBV20-1 combines with J gene TRBJ2-7; 8 bases fit TRBD1. The junction had 6 bases not matched to a gene; V was cut back by 7 bases and J by 7 bases. Germline CDR1 and CDR2: DFQATT and SNEGSKA (reference sequence). The CDR3 is 11 residues long. CDR3 DNA: TGCAGTGTAGGACAGGGAGGAGAGCAGTACTTC. Amino acid sequence: CSVGQGGEQYF.

The rearrangement links TRBV30 to TRBJ2-3, with 13 bases lining up with TRBD2. The germline gives CDR1 GTSNPN, CDR2 SVGIG (reference sequence). Trimming cost V 0 bases and J 0 bases; bases outside gene matches: 12. The CDR3 spans 20 residues. CDR3 region: CAWSVQRTSGGLRSTDTQYF. The CDR3 DNA sequence: TGTGCCTGGAGTGTACAAAGGACTAGCGGGGGCCTTAGGAGCACAGATACGCAGTATTTT.

This chain uses TRBV28 with TRBJ1-2; tentatively, D is TRBD1 (5 bases). In germline, CDR1 is MDHEN, CDR2 SYDVKM. With 3 bases removed from V and 4 bases from J, the gap between germline ends came to 15 bases. This CDR3 comprises 15 residues. As DNA, the CDR3 is TGTGCCAGCAGTTTGGCCCTACAGGTGCTCTATGGCTACACCTTC. It specifies CASSLALQVLYGYTF.

The chain joins TRBV30 to TRBJ2-1; 7 bases match TRBD2. Per the germline V gene, CDR1 is GTSNPN and CDR2 is SVGIG (reference sequence). The CDR3 has 13 amino acids. V trimming: 3 bases; J trimming: 4 bases; junction bases outside the gene matches: 3. CDR3 nucleotide sequence: TGTGCCTGGAGCGGGGGGAGATACAATGAGCAGTTCTTC. The encoded protein is CAWSGGRYNEQFF. Supplemented by reference TRBV30 and TRBJ2-1, the full variable domain reads SQTIHQWPATLVQPVGSPLSLECTVEGTSNPNLYWYRQAAGRGLQLLFYSVGIGQISSEVPQNLSASRPQDRQFILSSKKLLLSDSGFYLCAWSGGRYNEQFFGPGTRLTVL.

The chain carries TRBV6-5 and TRBJ1-1; D not certain. CDR1 and CDR2 from the germline V gene are MNHEY and SVGAGI. There are 14 residues in the CDR3. The ends were cut back, 7 bases at V and 1 base at J, with 13 bases in the middle. The CDR3 sequence is CASTYGGENTEAFF. For the CDR3, the DNA is TGTGCCAGCACCTACGGCGGGGAGAACACTGAAGCTTTCTTT.

The rearrangement links TRBV11-2 to TRBJ2-5, with 7 bases matching TRBD1. With V trimmed by 5 bases and J by 2 bases, 5 bases remained unmatched. Germline-derived CDR1 and CDR2 are SGHAT and FQNNGV. This CDR3 comprises 14 residues. CDR3: CASSPTGVQETQYF. CDR3 coding DNA: TGTGCCAGCAGCCCAACAGGGGTTCAAGAGACCCAGTACTTC.

This chain uses TRBV3-1 (or the pseudogene TRBV3-2) with TRBJ1-4; no reliable D call. The CDR3 has 17 residues. Trimming removed 1 base from V and 3 bases from J, with 15 bases in between. Germline CDR1 reads LGHDT; CDR2 reads YNNKEL (reference sequence). The CDR3 region is CASSQGVWVRANEKLFF. As DNA, the CDR3 is TGTGCCAGCAGCCAAGGGGTCTGGGTGCGGGCTAATGAAAAACTGTTTTTT.

This clone was seen a handful of times. The chain uses TRBV9 and TRBJ1-1, with D possibly matching TRBD1 (5 bases). CDR1 SGDLS and CDR2 YYNGEE come from the germline V gene. CDR3 length equals 14 residues. Trimming left V 3 bases short and J 1 base short, with 10 bases between. The CDR3: CASSELRGNTEAFF. CDR3 in DNA: TGTGCCAGCAGCGAACTTAGGGGGAACACTGAAGCTTTCTTT.

The chain's CDR3 is CASSQGVTTGELFF. CDR3 coding DNA: TGCGCCAGCAGCCAGGGGGTGACCACCGGGGAGCTGTTTTTT. The gene calls are TRBV5-1 and TRBJ2-2; the match to TRBD1 covers 7 bases. Germline CDR1 reads SGHRS; CDR2 reads YFSETQ. The CDR3 totals 14 residues. The V and J ends lost 4 bases and 4 bases, in that order; junction bases with no gene match: 4.

Of note for this clone: Other DNA sequences in the sample encode the same CDR3. This chain joins TRBV7-9 and TRBJ2-3, with D unclear. V was cut by 4 bases and J by 5 bases, with 7 bases left in between. CDR1 is SEHNR, CDR2 FQNEAQ, per germline (reference sequence). The length of the CDR3 is 12 residues. DNA of the CDR3: TGTGCCAGCAGCTCTCCAGGAGATACGCAGTATTTT. This gives the protein CASSSPGDTQYF.

This chain uses TRBV6-1 with TRBJ2-1; no clear D gene. Per the germline V gene, CDR1 is MNHNS and CDR2 is SASEGT. V lost 3 bases and J 8 bases, leaving 5 bases between the germline ends. CDR3 length: 11 residues. Here the CDR3 reads CASSDLHEQFF. In DNA form, the CDR3 reads TGTGCCAGCAGTGACCTACATGAGCAGTTCTTC.

The chain links TRBV21-1 to TRBJ2-6; no check of the table's D call, TRBD1, against the DNA was made. TRBV21-1 is a documented pseudogene. This CDR3 is built from 16 residues. The chain's CDR3 is CASSKGWTVGANVLTF. CDR3 nucleotide sequence: TGTGCCAGCAGCAAAGGATGGACAGTTGGGGCCAACGTCCTGACTTTC.